This is a list of T cell receptor beta chains from one sample in a study of T cells in Graves' hyperthyroidism and ophthalmopathy. TCRdb reanalysed the multiplex PCR reads using MiXCR and keeps one entry per CDR3 protein. The sample lists about 770,000 distinct CDR3 sequences; 18% were seen once. Sequencing was carried out using blood. The receptors derive from a woman between 50 and 59 years old with Graves' hyperthyroidism that later progressed to Graves' ophthalmopathy. Each CDR3 is given with its conserved first and last residue. A D gene is named only where the DNA matches it firmly. A row's size may be missing; if present it is once, few, many or a size class.

cdr3_aa cdr3_nt v_call clone_size j_call d_call
CASSPKGLPGGPGYTF TGTGCCAGCTCACCCAAGGGACTCCCTGGAGGTCCTGGCTACACCTTC TRBV18 - TRBJ1-2 -
CSVVSLAGGPNEQFF TGCAGCGTTGTATCTTTAGCGGGGGGGCCCAATGAGCAGTTCTTC TRBV29-1 few TRBJ2-1 TRBD2
CASSQENDVYGYTF TGTGCCAGCAGCCAAGAAAACGACGTCTATGGCTACACCTTC TRBV3-1 few TRBJ1-2 -
CASRAVNGDSPLHF TGTGCCAGCAGGGCCGTAAATGGGGATTCACCCCTCCACTTT TRBV6-2/TRBV6-3 - TRBJ1-6 -
CASSYKFTNTEAFF TGTGCCAGCAGTTACAAATTTACGAACACTGAAGCTTTCTTT TRBV6-2/TRBV6-3 many TRBJ1-1 -
CASSLGPSAGTDTQYF TGTGCCAGCAGCCTCGGCCCCTCCGCCGGCACAGATACGCAGTATTTT TRBV3-1 many TRBJ2-3 -
CASSPQGPYEKLFF TGTGCCAGCAGTCCACAGGGCCCGTACGAAAAACTGTTTTTT TRBV12-3/TRBV12-4 - TRBJ1-4 -
CASSPLLNTEAFF TGTGCCAGCTCACCATTGCTGAACACTGAAGCTTTCTTT TRBV18 many TRBJ1-1 -
CASSLGTAPVHNF TGTGCCAGCAGCCTCGGGACAGCCCCAGTGCACAACTTC TRBV3-1 - TRBJ2-5 TRBD1
CSATDRVETQYF TGCAGTGCTACCGACAGGGTGGAGACCCAGTACTTC TRBV20-1 few TRBJ2-5 TRBD1
CSAGSSQQYF TGCAGTGCTGGTTCGTCGCAGCAGTACTTC TRBV20-1 - TRBJ2-7 -
CATSREPGAYNEQFF TGTGCCACCAGCAGAGAACCAGGGGCATACAATGAGCAGTTCTTC TRBV15 few TRBJ2-1 -
CASSLGDMNTEAFF TGTGCCAGCAGTCTGGGGGACATGAACACTGAAGCTTTCTTT TRBV28 many TRBJ1-1 -
CASSTRTGGWTEAFF TGTGCCAGCAGCACTCGGACAGGGGGTTGGACTGAAGCTTTCTTT TRBV7-8 - TRBJ1-1 TRBD1
CASSLAEGAIGELFF TGTGCCAGCAGCTTAGCCGAGGGCGCTATCGGGGAGCTGTTTTTT TRBV11-2 many TRBJ2-2 -
CASSYYRGRQHF TGTGCCAGCAGTTACTACCGGGGACGCCAGCATTTT TRBV6-2/TRBV6-3 few TRBJ1-5 -
CASSARQGISPLHF TGTGCCAGCAGCGCCCGACAGGGGATTTCACCCCTCCACTTT TRBV9 - TRBJ1-6 TRBD1
CATSDFPRENEQFF TGTGCCACCAGTGATTTCCCTAGGGAAAATGAGCAGTTCTTC TRBV24-1 - TRBJ2-1 -
CASSWPSTGGAYEQYF TGTGCCAGCAGTTGGCCTTCGACGGGGGGGGCCTACGAGCAGTACTTC TRBV28 many TRBJ2-7 TRBD2
CASSLASAADTQYF TGCGCCAGCAGCTTGGCCTCGGCGGCAGATACGCAGTATTTT TRBV5-1 - TRBJ2-3 -
CASSYSGLRNNEQFF TGTGCCAGCAGTTACTCGGGGCTCAGAAACAATGAGCAGTTCTTC TRBV6-6 - TRBJ2-1 -
CASTLRGGVSDEQFF TGTGCCAGCACCCTAAGGGGGGGCGTAAGCGACGAGCAGTTCTTC TRBV12-3/TRBV12-4 many TRBJ2-1 -
CASSVTGGRNTEAFF TGTGCCAGCAGCGTGACAGGGGGCCGGAACACTGAAGCTTTCTTT TRBV9 few TRBJ1-1 TRBD1
CAISESRGSQSNQPQHF TGTGCCATCAGTGAGTCGAGAGGCAGTCAGAGCAATCAGCCCCAGCATTTT TRBV10-3 few TRBJ1-5 -
CASSYNVNYGYTF TGTGCCAGCAGTTACAATGTAAACTATGGCTACACCTTC TRBV6-6 many TRBJ1-2 -
CASSISGSGSTDTQYF TGTGCCAGTAGTATATCAGGTAGCGGGAGCACAGATACGCAGTATTTT TRBV19 - TRBJ2-3 TRBD2
CASSSGTGTKETQYF TGTGCCAGCAGTTCCGGGACAGGGACCAAAGAGACCCAGTACTTC TRBV27 - TRBJ2-5 TRBD1
CASSRGTGTYNEQFF TGCGCCAGCAGCCGTGGAACGGGAACCTACAATGAGCAGTTCTTC TRBV5-1 many TRBJ2-1 -
CASSYGQRENTEAFF TGCGCCAGCAGCTATGGACAGAGAGAAAACACTGAAGCTTTCTTT TRBV5-1 few TRBJ1-1 -
CASSLGTTGTEANYGYTF TGTGCCAGCAGCTTAGGAACTACCGGGACAGAAGCTAACTATGGCTACACCTTC TRBV13 many TRBJ1-2 TRBD1
CASGPPTGTTEAFF TGTGCTAGTGGCCCGCCCACGGGGACCACTGAAGCTTTCTTT TRBV12-5 - TRBJ1-1 -
CASSLRVPADNEQFF TGTGCCAGCAGCTTAAGGGTCCCGGCTGACAATGAGCAGTTCTTC TRBV7-9 many TRBJ2-1 -
CSVALGQGAGGYTF TGCAGCGTTGCCCTCGGACAGGGGGCGGGTGGCTACACCTTC TRBV29-1 - TRBJ1-2 TRBD1
CASSRTRGGTEAFF TGTGCCAGCAGCCGCACCAGGGGCGGCACTGAAGCTTTCTTT TRBV7-8 few TRBJ1-1 -
CASSLLPGWNTEAFF TGTGCCAGCAGCTTACTACCCGGGTGGAACACTGAAGCTTTCTTT TRBV11-2 many TRBJ1-1 -
CSGGAGLYRNTEAFF TGCAGCGGGGGTGCAGGGCTGTATCGGAACACTGAAGCTTTCTTT TRBV29-1 - TRBJ1-1 -
CASSEETGSTEAFF TGTGCCAGCAGTGAAGAGACAGGGAGCACTGAAGCTTTCTTT TRBV6-1 - TRBJ1-1 TRBD1
CASSSRSGGAYNEQFF TGTGCCAGCAGCTCCCGTAGCGGGGGGGCCTACAATGAGCAGTTCTTC TRBV7-9 - TRBJ2-1 TRBD2
CATSDLQGAAEQFF TGTGCCACCAGTGATTTACAGGGGGCGGCTGAGCAGTTCTTC TRBV24-1 - TRBJ2-1 TRBD1
CASSKAGGPYEQYF TGTGCCAGCAGCAAAGCGGGGGGGCCCTACGAGCAGTACTTC TRBV12-3/TRBV12-4 many TRBJ2-7 TRBD2
CASSKRVDSYEQYF TGTGCCAGCAGCAAAAGGGTCGACTCCTACGAGCAGTACTTC TRBV7-9 - TRBJ2-7 -
CASSLGTGVETQYF TGTGCCAGCAGCTTGGGGACAGGGGTAGAGACCCAGTACTTC TRBV5-4 - TRBJ2-5 TRBD1
CASTWTGLEDQPQHF TGTGCCAGCACTTGGACAGGGCTAGAGGATCAGCCCCAGCATTTT TRBV6-2/TRBV6-3 few TRBJ1-5 TRBD1
CASSLVLDRSSGNTIYF TGTGCCAGCAGCTTAGTGTTGGACAGAAGCTCTGGAAACACCATATATTTT TRBV11-2 - TRBJ1-3 -
CASSTSPGGPWNEQFF TGTGCCAGCAGCACCTCCCCGGGGGGCCCATGGAATGAGCAGTTCTTC TRBV7-9 many TRBJ2-1 -
CASSLNRDRDTSPLHF TGCGCCAGCAGCTTGAACCGGGACAGGGACACTTCACCCCTCCACTTT TRBV5-1 - TRBJ1-6 TRBD1
CASSPGHSYGYTF TGCGCCAGCAGCCCGGGACACAGCTATGGCTACACCTTC TRBV4-1 few TRBJ1-2 -
CASSLVVGVNTGELFF TGTGCCAGCAGCTTGGTGGTGGGGGTGAACACCGGGGAGCTGTTTTTT TRBV5-5 few TRBJ2-2 -